This T cell receptor (beta chain) was obtained from a study of T cell repertoires in cytomegalovirus infection. About the research overall: An indication of both CMV infection and matching HLA type came from public TCR beta signatures.

Note on this clonotype: What it binds is not known.

V shed 7 bases and J 0 bases; nucleotides not matched to a gene: 9. The germline CDR1 and CDR2 sequences are LNHDA and SQIVND (reference sequence). The CDR3 runs to 16 residues. TCRdb used MiXCR to reprocess the reads, holding one entry per CDR3 protein. The repertoire holds roughly 990,000 distinct CDR3 sequences, roughly 31% seen once, with about 14% in the top ten. The TCR was taken from a human donor in good health (CMV status not recorded). Some clones in this sample may be carry-over from other donors' samples. The chain recombines TRBV19 with TRBJ2-1; the match to TRBD1 covers 7 bases. The sequencing here drew on cultured CD8+ T cells from PBMCs, taken from culture after CMV antigen stimulation. Here the CDR3 reads CASTPPDRSSYNEQFF. CDR3 DNA: TGTGCCAGTACCCCTCCGGACAGGAGCTCCTACAATGAGCAGTTCTTC.